A single sample gave rise to the 11 T cell receptor beta chains below, sequenced in a study of blood T cells in healthy people across ages. A J-beta primer mix and a sample-barcoded 5' primer were used in a second PCR of roughly 6 to 11 cycles. TCRdb passed the 5' RACE reads through MiXCR, listing each CDR3 protein once. The repertoire has some 1.8 million distinct CDR3 sequences, approximately 39% of them found once; the top ten carry under 25%. Sequencing was done on a sample of blood. These receptors were taken from a human donor in good health.

V gene TRBV6-2 or TRBV6-3 combines with J gene TRBJ1-2; no firm D call. Trimming cost V 5 bases and J 8 bases, with 15 bases left between them. Germline CDR1 is MNHEY and CDR2 is SVGEGT. The CDR3 is made up of 13 amino acids. CDR3 protein: CASSPRTQQGYTF. CDR3 in DNA: TGTGCCAGCAGTCCGCGGACCCAACAGGGCTACACCTTC.

In this sample, this clonotype turned up a few times. The chain employs TRBV5-5 and TRBJ2-5; D not resolved. This CDR3 region has 14 residues. CDR1 is SGHKS and CDR2 is YYEKEE in the germline V gene (reference sequence). Trimming took off 2 bases at V and 0 bases at J, with 8 bases between the two ends. The CDR3 reads CASSFPRDQETQYF. CDR3 nucleotides: TGTGCCAGCAGCTTCCCAAGGGACCAAGAGACCCAGTACTTC.

The gene calls are TRBV4-2 and TRBJ2-5; TRBD1 matches 7 bases. Trimming took 3 bases from V and 3 from J; bases not matched to a gene: 4. The CDR3 is 14 residues long. Germline V CDR1 and CDR2: LGHNA, YNFKEQ. The DNA for the CDR3 is TGTGCCAGCAGCCAGGGACAGCGAGAAGAGACCCAGTACTTC. This codes for CASSQGQREETQYF.

This clonotype was found a few times. The chain uses TRBV11-1 and TRBJ2-1, with 10 bases fitting TRBD1. The ends lost 4 bases at V and 5 bases at J; junction bases unmatched: 11. CDR3 size: 17 residues. Germline lookup yields CDR1 SGHAT and CDR2 FQDESV (reference sequence). Written as DNA, the CDR3 is TGTGCCAGCAGCTCTGACAGGGGGCCTTCCCCAAACAATGAGCAGTTCTTC. Amino acids: CASSSDRGPSPNNEQFF.

V usage is TRBV20-1 and J usage is TRBJ2-1; D could derive from TRBD1 or TRBD2 (5 bases each). CDR1 DFQATT and CDR2 SNEGSKA come from the germline V gene (reference sequence). The CDR3 is 16 residues long. V was trimmed by 1 base and J by 0 bases, leaving 13 bases between them. In DNA form, the CDR3 reads TGCAGTGCTAGAGTTAGGGACCCGAGCTCCTACAATGAGCAGTTCTTC. Protein sequence: CSARVRDPSSYNEQFF.

This sequence joins TRBV5-1 and TRBJ1-4, with D perhaps matching TRBD1 (5 bases). With 4 bases removed from V and 9 bases from J, the gap between germline ends came to 16 bases. Germline V CDR1 and CDR2: SGHRS, YFSETQ. CDR3 length equals 14 residues. CDR3 residues: CASSQGRGDQKLFF. CDR3 bases: TGCGCCAGCAGCCAGGGAAGGGGTGATCAAAAACTGTTTTTT.

The V gene is TRBV10-3, the J gene TRBJ2-2, with a weak D call TRBD1 (6 bases). This CDR3 spans 16 amino acids. Germline V gene data show CDR1 as ENHRY and CDR2 as SYGVKD. V lost 4 bases and J 2 bases, leaving 14 bases between the germline ends. CDR3 in amino acids: CAISASLGGNTGELFF. The CDR3 bases are TGTGCCATCAGTGCCTCCCTAGGGGGTAACACCGGGGAGCTGTTTTTT.

The rearrangement joins TRBV28 to TRBJ1-1; weak D call: TRBD1 (6 bases). The CDR3 has 12 residues. Trimming stripped 7 bases from V and 5 bases from J, with 11 bases between. The V gene's germline CDR1 is MDHEN and CDR2 SYDVKM. CDR3 protein: CASNSRGTEAFF. The CDR3 DNA sequence: TGTGCCAGCAATTCCAGGGGAACTGAAGCTTTCTTT.

This clonotype was counted only a few times. The chain has TRBV29-1 and TRBJ2-5, with D hard to call. Per the germline V gene, CDR1 is SQVTM and CDR2 is ANQGSEA. V lost 3 bases, J lost 3 bases, and 8 bases lay in between. The CDR3 extends over 12 amino acids. CDR3 sequence (DNA): TGCAGCGTTGATATTGAGGAAGAGACCCAGTACTTC. Translation: CSVDIEEETQYF.

This chain connects TRBV5-4 to TRBJ1-5; D perhaps matches TRBD1 (5 bases). The CDR3 runs to 14 residues. The germline V gene has CDR1 SGHNT and CDR2 YYREEE (reference sequence). V lost 3 bases to trimming and J lost 7 bases, with 14 bases between them. The CDR3 nucleotides are TGTGCCAGCAGCTCTGGGGTGCGGGACCAGCCCCAGCATTTT. It encodes CASSSGVRDQPQHF.

There are a few counts of this clonotype. The chain combines TRBV5-1 with TRBJ2-3; 7 nucleotides agree with TRBD1. V lost 2 bases and J lost 7; bases outside the gene matches: 10. Germline V lookup: CDR1 SGHRS, CDR2 YFSETQ. The CDR3 has 15 residues. CDR3 nucleotide sequence: TGCGCCAGCAGCTTTGAAGCAGGGGGTGATAATACGCAGTATTTT. As protein: CASSFEAGGDNTQYF.